The 2 T cell receptor beta chains reported below all come from one sample, sequenced in a study of T cell repertoires in cytomegalovirus infection. Using its own MiXCR run on the reads, TCRdb lists one record per CDR3 protein. The table includes a few hundred thousand distinct CDR3 sequences, 40% detected once. Antigens of these TCRs are unknown. The sample consisted of cultured PBMCs, taken from culture after CMV antigen stimulation. Every receptor here comes from a human donor in good health (CMV status not recorded). Some clones in this sample may be carry-over from other donors' samples.

The chain joins TRBV6-1 to TRBJ2-3; tentatively, D is TRBD2 (6 bases). V was shortened by 2 bases and J by 6 bases, with 15 bases between the two germline ends. CDR3 length: 15 residues. Germline lookup yields CDR1 MNHNS and CDR2 SASEGT. The CDR3 coding sequence is TGTGCCAGCAGTGAAATCCGCCGGGAGAGGGATACGCAGTATTTT. Translation: CASSEIRRERDTQYF.

This clonotype was seen just once. This chain connects TRBV7-2 to TRBJ1-3; D call uncertain. The CDR3 consists of 16 residues. V dropped 1 base and J dropped 4 bases, with 14 bases sitting between them. CDR1 is SGHTA and CDR2 is FQGNSA in the germline V gene. Here the CDR3 reads CASSLGGARWGNTIYF. DNA for the CDR3: TGTGCCAGCAGCTTAGGCGGAGCCCGCTGGGGAAACACCATATATTTT.